This T cell receptor (beta chain) derives from a study of T-cell memory formation after mild COVID-19. Study-level background: TCR clusters showed largely donor specificity.

TCRdb passed the 5' RACE reads through MiXCR, listing each CDR3 protein once. The repertoire holds 300,000 or so distinct CDR3 sequences, with roughly 17% as singletons. V shed 7 bases and J shed 4 bases, with 20 bases lying between them. The germline V gene encodes CDR1 SNHLY and CDR2 FYNNEI. The CDR3 runs 15 residues. Study-level findings and limits: Later expanders leaned toward CD4+, whereas clones contracting from day 15 to 85 were balanced CD4/CD8. The second-wave clones peaking on day 37 were not confirmed as SARS-CoV-2-specific.

Comment on this clonotype: Its target is unknown.

Sequenced input: PBMCs or a T cell subset sorted from them (not recorded which). This receptor was obtained from a man between 18 and 29 years old who had mild COVID-19 (a few samples of this study predate the infection). Cell type and time point are not known. The chain is built from TRBV2 and TRBJ2-7, with D uncertain. CDR3 amino acids: CASIADVTFGYEQYF. The CDR3 DNA is TGTGCCAGCATTGCGGACGTAACCTTCGGGTACGAGCAGTACTTC.